These T cell receptor beta chains were read from a single sample in a study of beta chain features in type 1 diabetes. The table came from immunoSEQ multiplex PCR; TCRdb's copy has only in-frame clones and leaves some out. The sample includes hundreds of thousands of clones, 30% of them seen just once. The sample comprised naive CD4+ T cells from blood. Receptor source: a man aged 18-30 years in good health. Each CDR3 is given with its conserved first and last residue. Fields, in order: clone size, V gene, D gene, J gene, CDR3 DNA, CDR3 protein. D genes are given only for firm matches. The size of a clone is reported for some rows only, either as once, few or many, or as a class for expanded clones.

>.|TRBV4-1|TRBD1|TRBJ1-5
TGCGCCAGCAGCCGAATACAGGGGTTCTGGCAGCCCCAGCATTTT
CASSRIQGFWQPQHF
>.|TRBV30|.|TRBJ2-5
TGTGCCTGGAGGGCATGGGGTGACGCGACAGGAAAGGGAGAGACCCAGTACTTC
CAWRAWGDATGKGETQYF
>.|TRBV11-2|.|TRBJ2-7
TGTGCCAGCAGCTTAGCAAGGGGTGTCTACGAGCAGTACTTC
CASSLARGVYEQYF
>few|TRBV5-1|.|TRBJ2-7
TGCGCCAGCAGCTTAAGCCTCGGGGGACAGTACTACGAGCAGTACTTC
CASSLSLGGQYYEQYF
>.|TRBV11-2|TRBD1|TRBJ2-7
TGTGCCAGCAGCTTAGATTGGGACAGTTACTACGAGCAGTACTTC
CASSLDWDSYYEQYF
>.|TRBV18|.|TRBJ2-3
TGTGCCAGCTCACCACCCTGGCCCACAGATACGCAGTATTTT
CASSPPWPTDTQYF
>.|TRBV4-3|TRBD1|TRBJ1-1
TGCGCCAGCAGCCTGGGACAGGGAGGGAACACTGAAGCTTTCTTT
CASSLGQGGNTEAFF
>.|TRBV10-2|.|TRBJ2-4
TGCGCCAGCAGGAATCCGAAACGGGACGCCAAAAACATTCAGTACTTC
CASRNPKRDAKNIQYF
>.|TRBV19|.|TRBJ2-3
TGTGCCAGTAGTCTGACGGACACCTACGCGTCAGATACGCAGTATTTT
CASSLTDTYASDTQYF
>few|TRBV9|TRBD1|TRBJ1-6
TGTGCCAGCAGCGTAGGACAGGGGAATTCACCCCTCCACTTT
CASSVGQGNSPLHF
>.|TRBV30|.|TRBJ1-4
TGTGCCTGGAGTGTCGACAGCGGAAGGAAAAAACTGTTTTTT
CAWSVDSGRKKLFF
>few|TRBV29-1|.|TRBJ1-4
TGCAGCGTTCAGGGAGGAAATGAAAAACTGTTTTTT
CSVQGGNEKLFF
>.|TRBV29-1|TRBD1|TRBJ2-2
TGCAGCGGCCTAGGACAGGGCGCGAACACCGGGGAGCTGTTTTTT
CSGLGQGANTGELFF
>.|TRBV6-5|.|TRBJ1-2
TGTGCCAGCAGTCCCCAGAATGTCTATGGCTACACCTTC
CASSPQNVYGYTF
>.|TRBV19|.|TRBJ1-1
TGTGCCAGTAGTATAGACGGCAGAACCACTGAAGCTTTCTTT
CASSIDGRTTEAFF
>.|TRBV9|.|TRBJ1-2
TGTGCCAGCAGCCCCCCAAATAGGGGGAACTATGGCTACACCTTC
CASSPPNRGNYGYTF
>.|TRBV15|.|TRBJ1-3
TGTGCCACCAGCAGATTGGGACTCTCTGGAAACACCATATATTTT
CATSRLGLSGNTIYF
>few|TRBV7-2|.|TRBJ2-7
TGTGCCAGCAGCGCGACTAGGTACGAGCAGTACTTC
CASSATRYEQYF
>.|TRBV5-1|.|TRBJ2-6
TGCGCCAGCAGCTTGCTAGGCCCGCCGGCCAACGTCCTGACTTTC
CASSLLGPPANVLTF
>.|TRBV5-4|.|TRBJ2-1
TGTGCCAGCAGCTTGGAGCTAGCGCGAGACAATGAGCAGTTCTTC
CASSLELARDNEQFF
>.|TRBV15|.|TRBJ2-7
TGTGCCACCAGCACCCTGACTAGGGATTACGAGCAGTACTTC
CATSTLTRDYEQYF
>.|TRBV25-1|.|TRBJ2-5
TGTGCCAGCAGTGCCACTAGCTTTGAGACCCAGTACTTC
CASSATSFETQYF
>.|TRBV28|TRBD1|TRBJ2-7
TGTGCCAGCAGTTTAAATCGACAGGGAACCTACGAGCAGTACTTC
CASSLNRQGTYEQYF
>.|TRBV7-2|.|TRBJ1-5
TGTGCCAGCAGCTTCGAGGGCGGATTGGGGGGCAATCAGCCCCAGCATTTT
CASSFEGGLGGNQPQHF
>.|TRBV11-1|.|TRBJ2-1
TGTGCCAGCAGCTTTACGGCTAGTAGAGGCAATGAGCAGTTCTTC
CASSFTASRGNEQFF
>.|TRBV29-1|.|TRBJ2-7
TGCAGCGTTGCCCGGGACCGGAGCTACGAGCAGTACTTC
CSVARDRSYEQYF
>.|TRBV6-6|TRBD2|TRBJ2-1
TGTGCCAGCAGCCCACGGGAGGGGCATGAGCAGTTCTTC
CASSPREGHEQFF